The clone carrying this TCR beta chain was counted only a few times. Its antigen is unidentified. These data come from a study of T-cell memory formation after mild COVID-19. Across the study: TCR clusters were mostly donor specific. Broader study findings: For contracting clones, CD4+ ones sat mainly in CM and EM, CD8+ in EMRA. Pre-infection memory contained some responding clones, which suggested that cross-reactive memory had joined.

V gave up 6 bases and J gave up 9 bases, with 12 bases separating them. CDR3 length: 12 amino acids. Researchers used 5'RACE with constant-segment primers to make TCR alpha and TCR beta cDNA libraries that carry sample barcodes and UMIs. TCRdb redid the calling of the 5' RACE reads with MiXCR, one entry per CDR3 protein. Counted here are roughly 140,000 distinct CDR3 sequences, about 14% occurring once; the ten biggest clones make up 25% to 30%. Sequenced input: PBMCs or a T cell subset sorted from them (not recorded which). This chain links TRBV12-3 or TRBV12-4 with TRBJ1-5; the D gene is possibly TRBD1 (5 bases). This sequence was found in an adult woman who had mild COVID-19 (a few samples of this study predate the infection). Cell type and time point are not known. CDR3: CASSWTSWPQHF. CDR3 DNA: TGTGCCAGCAGCTGGACATCCTGGCCCCAGCATTTT.